Presented here are 26 T cell receptor beta chains from one specimen sequenced in a study of T cell changes during pregnancy in multiple sclerosis. Only in-frame clones appear in the TCRdb table, and some are missing; sequencing was by immunoSEQ multiplex PCR. Here the sample spans about 70,000 clones, roughly 94% being singletons. The sequenced sample was peripheral blood, obtained in the third trimester of pregnancy. The receptors were gathered from a female donor with multiple sclerosis, enrolled in a pregnancy study.

The chain joins TRBV10-3 to TRBJ2-7, with 7 bases matching TRBD1. Germline loops: CDR1 ENHRY, CDR2 SYGVKD. CDR3 length: 15 residues. Trimming removed 9 bases from V and 0 bases from J; junction bases left unmatched: 11. CDR3 protein: CAIGTVETSSYEQYF. DNA for the CDR3: TGTGCCATAGGGACAGTCGAAACCAGCTCCTACGAGCAGTACTTC.

The genes are TRBV7-2 and TRBJ2-1, with 9 bases identical to TRBD2. Germline assignment: CDR1 SGHTA and CDR2 FQGNSA. The CDR3 covers 15 residues. V gave up 3 bases and J gave up 9 bases; unmatched junction bases: 9. The CDR3 region has the DNA TGTGCCAGCAGCTTTCTAGGCGGGGGGGTCCCTGAGCAGTTCTTC. This gives the protein CASSFLGGGVPEQFF.

The V gene is TRBV4-3, the J gene TRBJ2-7; 9 bases are a match to TRBD2. V lost 3 bases, J lost 2 bases, and 5 bases stayed unmatched. Germline values: CDR1 LGHNA, CDR2 YSLEER. The CDR3 spans 15 residues. The CDR3: CASSHNSGGPYEQYF. The CDR3, as DNA: TGCGCCAGCAGCCATAATAGCGGGGGACCCTACGAGCAGTACTTC.

This clone was seen a handful of times. Here the CDR3 DNA reads TGCGCCAGCAGCCGCGACGGGGGATCTGGGGCCAACGTCCTGACTTTC. Residues: CASSRDGGSGANVLTF. J is TRBJ2-6 and V is TRBV5-1; a possible D gene is TRBD2 (6 bases). Germline V lookup: CDR1 SGHRS, CDR2 YFSETQ. V lost 4 bases and J lost 1, with 12 bases in between. The CDR3 is made up of 16 amino acids.

The sample holds a few counts of this clone. This chain connects TRBV6-1 to TRBJ2-5, with TRBD1 as a possible D gene (5 bases). Trimming stripped 10 bases from V and 2 bases from J, with 14 bases between. This CDR3 comprises 13 residues. Per the germline V gene, CDR1 is MNHNS and CDR2 is SASEGT. CDR3 region: CATGPGEQETQYF. The CDR3 nucleotides read TGTGCCACAGGGCCCGGTGAACAAGAGACCCAGTACTTC.

V is TRBV19 and J is TRBJ1-5; 7 nucleotides line up with TRBD1. J gave up 7 bases and V 6 bases, and 15 bases lay outside the gene matches. Germline CDR1 and CDR2: LNHDA and SQIVND (reference sequence). This CDR3 contains 16 residues. The CDR3 bases are TGTGCCAGTAGGGACCCGCAATCAGGGGGTAGGCAGCCCCAGCATTTT. This gives the protein CASRDPQSGGRQPQHF.

V is TRBV7-9 and J is TRBJ2-3; 7 nucleotides line up with TRBD1. Per germline, CDR1 SEHNR and CDR2 FQNEAQ (reference sequence). CDR3 size: 15 residues. The V and J ends lost 1 base and 3 bases, in that order; junction bases with no gene match: 4. The CDR3 nucleotides are TGTGCCAGCAGCTTAGGGGACAGCCAGACAGATACGCAGTATTTT. Residues: CASSLGDSQTDTQYF.

The V call is TRBV10-3, the J call TRBJ1-1, with D maybe TRBD1 (6 bases). Germline CDR1 and CDR2: ENHRY and SYGVKD. The CDR3 extends over 13 amino acids. Trimming stripped 6 bases from V and 2 bases from J, with 10 bases between. CDR3 nucleotide sequence: TGTGCCATCAGAAGGACAGACAACACTGAAGCTTTCTTT. Translation: CAIRRTDNTEAFF.

V and J are TRBV18 and TRBJ2-7; D is perhaps TRBD1 (5 bases). Germline V CDR1 and CDR2: KGHSH, LQKENI. Trimming took 2 bases from V and 3 from J, leaving 17 bases between them. CDR3 size: 16 residues. Here the CDR3 reads CASSPIAATAGYEQYF. In DNA form, the CDR3 reads TGTGCCAGCTCACCAATTGCTGCGACAGCCGGCTACGAGCAGTACTTC.

This chain connects TRBV7-2 to TRBJ2-2; 7 nucleotides match TRBD1. V was pared by 2 bases and J by 6 bases, with 15 bases of the junction left unmatched. Germline V CDR1 and CDR2: SGHTA, FQGNSA. The CDR3 has 18 amino acids. CDR3 nucleotide sequence: TGTGCCAGCAGCTTACATTCCCGCCGACAGGGAATTGCCGGGGAGCTGTTTTTT. Translating it yields CASSLHSRRQGIAGELFF.

The chain uses TRBV11-2 and TRBJ1-5; TRBD1 aligns across 8 bases. The germline CDR1 and CDR2 sequences are SGHAT and FQNNGV. With 5 bases clipped from V and 2 bases from J, the junction kept 2 bases outside the gene matches. This CDR3 is 14 amino acids long. The CDR3, as DNA: TGTGCCAGCAGCCTACAGGGGGGCAATCAGCCCCAGCATTTT. It yields the protein CASSLQGGNQPQHF.

The chain combines TRBV5-1 with TRBJ1-4; no clear D. The CDR3 spans 17 residues. Germline-derived CDR1 and CDR2 are SGHRS and YFSETQ. V shed 1 base and J shed 0 bases, with 13 bases lying between them. The CDR3 protein is CASSLRRRSATNEKLFF. The CDR3 DNA follows: TGCGCCAGCAGCTTGAGACGACGGAGTGCAACTAATGAAAAACTGTTTTTT.

The V and J genes are TRBV6-5 and TRBJ1-1; the match to TRBD1 covers 7 bases. The CDR3 extends over 11 amino acids. The junction had 2 bases not matched to a gene; V was cut back by 6 bases and J by 7 bases. Germline V gives CDR1 MNHEY, CDR2 SVGAGI. CDR3 sequence: CASSRQGEAFF. The CDR3 DNA follows: TGTGCCAGCAGCCGACAGGGTGAAGCTTTCTTT.

V gene TRBV5-4 combines with J gene TRBJ1-2, with 9 nucleotides matching TRBD1. V shed 3 bases, J shed 8 bases, and the junction held 14 bases outside the gene matches. Germline CDR1 and CDR2: SGHNT and YYREEE (reference sequence). This CDR3 has 16 residues. In DNA form, the CDR3 reads TGTGCCAGCAGCTCCAGTCCCGGGACAGGGAACGACGGCTACACCTTC. Its protein is CASSSSPGTGNDGYTF.

V is TRBV7-9 and J is TRBJ2-3, with 9 bases matching TRBD2. V lost 5 bases, J lost 4 bases, and 10 bases stayed unmatched. Looked up from germline, CDR1 is SEHNR and CDR2 is FQNEAQ (reference sequence). This CDR3 has 16 amino acids. The CDR3 bases are TGTGCCAGCAGCCCACCTAGCGGGGAGCTGGCAGATACGCAGTATTTT. Protein: CASSPPSGELADTQYF.

This rearrangement joins TRBV19 to TRBJ1-2; D unresolved. The CDR3 is 13 amino acids. Germline assignment: CDR1 LNHDA and CDR2 SQIVND (reference sequence). Trimming left V 5 bases short and J 3 bases short, with 10 bases between. CDR3 nucleotides: TGTGCCAGTAGTCCGTCTCTCGACTATGGCTACACCTTC. Amino acids: CASSPSLDYGYTF.

Here the CDR3 reads CTVTSGAVDTQYF. CDR3 coding DNA: TGCACCGTAACTAGCGGGGCGGTAGATACGCAGTATTTT. The chain links TRBV29-1 to TRBJ2-3, with 10 nucleotides matching TRBD2. Per the germline V gene, CDR1 is SQVTM and CDR2 is ANQGSEA. This CDR3 is built from 13 residues.

The chain is built from TRBV2 and TRBJ2-3; D unclear. Germline V gene sequence: CDR1 SNHLY, CDR2 FYNNEI. Trimming took 11 bases from V and 1 from J, leaving 22 bases between them. The CDR3 extends over 16 amino acids. The CDR3 region is CAAHPGRKTGTDTQYF. CDR3 DNA: TGTGCCGCACACCCCGGTCGTAAAACAGGCACAGATACGCAGTATTTT. Looking up the rest from reference TRBV2 and TRBJ2-3 gives the full variable domain: EPEVTQTPSHQVTQMGQEVILRCVPISNHLYFYWYRQILGQKVEFLVSFYNNEISEKSEIFDDQFSVERPDGSNFTLKIRSTKLEDSAMYFCAAHPGRKTGTDTQYFGPGTRLTVL.

This chain uses TRBV20-1 with TRBJ2-5; D is possibly TRBD2 (6 bases). The germline CDR1 and CDR2 sequences are DFQATT and SNEGSKA (reference sequence). CDR3 size: 11 residues. Deletions cut 7 bases from V and 7 bases from J, with 13 bases between. CDR3 bases: TGCAGTGGGCGGGGCGAGTTGACCCAGTACTTC. Protein: CSGRGELTQYF.

The V call is TRBV10-1, the J call TRBJ1-4; 8 bases agree with TRBD1. Germline lookup yields CDR1 WNHNN and CDR2 SYGVQD (reference sequence). The ends lost 6 bases at V and 7 bases at J; junction bases unmatched: 7. The CDR3 is 14 amino acids. In nucleotides, the CDR3 is TGCGCCAGCAGGGGGGTCAGGGGGCTTGAAAAACTGTTTTTT. It translates to CASRGVRGLEKLFF.

The chain uses TRBV9 and TRBJ2-5; the D gene is possibly TRBD1 (5 bases). The CDR3 sequence is 14 residues long. The ends were cut back, 2 bases at V and 5 bases at J, with 13 bases in the middle. Germline V lookup: CDR1 SGDLS, CDR2 YYNGEE. CDR3: CASSVTGGGETQYF. The CDR3 DNA is TGTGCCAGCAGCGTTACAGGTGGTGGGGAGACCCAGTACTTC. The full variable domain, completed using reference TRBV9 and TRBJ2-5, is DSGVTQTPKHLITATGQRVTLRCSPRSGDLSVYWYQQSLDQGLQFLIQYYNGEERAKGNILERFSAQQFPDLHSELNLSSLELGDSALYFCASSVTGGGETQYFGPGTRLLVL.

This clone has just one count. The chain carries TRBV25-1 and TRBJ1-4, with D perhaps TRBD1 (6 bases). Trimming cost V 4 bases and J 10 bases, with 19 bases left between them. There are 15 residues in the CDR3. Germline CDR1 reads MGHDK; CDR2 reads SYGVNS. The CDR3 sequence is CASSADGETGGKLFF. The CDR3 DNA reads TGTGCCAGCAGTGCGGACGGTGAGACAGGAGGAAAACTGTTTTTT. The variable domain in full, completed from reference TRBV25-1 and TRBJ1-4, reads EADIYQTPRYLVIGTGKKITLECSQTMGHDKMYWYQQDPGMELHLIHYSYGVNSTEKGDLSSESTVSRIRTEHFPLTLESARPSHTSQYLCASSADGETGGKLFFGSGTQLSVL.

This chain connects TRBV7-9 to TRBJ2-3, with D unclear. CDR1 SEHNR and CDR2 FQNEAQ come from the germline V gene (reference sequence). The length of the CDR3 is 16 residues. V dropped 5 bases and J dropped 4 bases, with 19 bases sitting between them. The CDR3 reads CASSHATIWAADTQYF. DNA of the CDR3: TGTGCCAGCAGCCACGCGACAATCTGGGCCGCAGATACGCAGTATTTT.

The chain has TRBV27 and TRBJ1-1, with D hard to call. V was trimmed by 5 bases and J by 3 bases, leaving 13 bases between them. Germline V gene sequence: CDR1 MNHEY, CDR2 SMNVEV (reference sequence). The CDR3 is 14 residues long. Here the CDR3 reads CASSPATDYTEAFF. DNA for the CDR3: TGTGCCAGCAGTCCCGCGACGGACTACACTGAAGCTTTCTTT.

This clone came up once. Germline is not matched at one junction end, which may reflect a read error. The CDR3 DNA follows: TGTGCCAGCACCTTGACCGGGACAGGGGTCTACGAGCAGTACTTC. Translating it yields CASTLTGTGVYEQYF. V gene TRBV5-4 combines with J gene TRBJ2-5, with 10 bases lining up with TRBD1. The J call may be faulty, since TRBJ2-7 better matches the DNA end. The CDR3 contains 15 residues. From germline, CDR1 is SGHNT and CDR2 YYREEE (reference sequence).

V gene TRBV5-8 combines with J gene TRBJ1-2; TRBD1 aligns across 7 bases. Germline V gene lookup returns CDR1 SGHTS and CDR2 YDEGEE. Trimming cost V 0 bases and J 4 bases; bases outside gene matches: 3. The CDR3 covers 14 residues. CDR3 sequence (DNA): TGTGCCAGCAGCTTGGGGGACAGTGTCTATGGCTACACCTTC. Protein sequence: CASSLGDSVYGYTF.